The entry that follows covers one T cell receptor (beta chain) sequence. Purified naive CD4+ T cells were depleted of CD25+ Tregs. Semi-nested PCR with Nested Universal Primer A followed constant-region reverse priming of full-length variable regions. TCRdb fed the 5' RACE reads into MiXCR, producing one record per CDR3 protein. The sample contains about 6,000 distinct CDR3 sequences, around 59% of which appear only once. The sequence came from a female donor with breast cancer. The sample comprised naive CD4+ T cells sorted from blood. Subset: naive CD4+ T cells, CD4+CD45RA+CD25-.

CDR3 in amino acids: CASSELANLGNEQFF. Written as DNA, the CDR3 is TGTGCCAGCAGTGAATTGGCAAACCTAGGGAATGAGCAGTTCTTC. The chain recombines TRBV6-1 with TRBJ2-1, with D unclear. Trimming took 2 bases from V and 7 from J, leaving 15 bases between them. From germline, CDR1 is MNHNS and CDR2 SASEGT. This CDR3 region has 15 residues.